The rows below give T cell receptor beta chains drawn from one sample of a study of regulatory T cells in long-lasting Graves disease. One entry per CDR3 protein, called by TCRdb with MiXCR from the multiplex PCR reads. The top ten hold approximately 14% of the sample, which has about 460,000 distinct CDR3 sequences, approximately 22% seen once. The sample in question was peripheral blood mononuclear cells (PBMCs), obtained when the disease was refractory, from a patient treated with antithyroid drugs. The source is a female donor with Graves disease. The CDR3 runs from the conserved cysteine through the conserved F or W.

j_call v_call cdr3_aa
TRBJ1-6 TRBV7-2 CASSLGDRGNSPLHF
TRBJ2-4 TRBV13 CASSSPGFRNIQYF
TRBJ1-1 TRBV3-1 CASTPTWGQGNTEAFF
TRBJ2-5 TRBV6-1 CASSIYKDREIQETQYF
TRBJ2-7 TRBV28 CASQGDSYEQYF
TRBJ1-2 TRBV12-3/TRBV12-4 CASSLGRPANYGYTF
TRBJ1-2 TRBV12-3/TRBV12-4 CASSLVPANGYTF
TRBJ1-1 TRBV12-3/TRBV12-4 CASSLDLGSEAFF
TRBJ2-3 TRBV25-1 CASRGGGTDTQYF
TRBJ1-1 TRBV20-1 CSASRDRGWTEAFF
TRBJ1-2 TRBV28 CASSTGTGIYGYTF
TRBJ1-2 TRBV6-5 CASSYGQGRDGYTF
TRBJ2-5 TRBV28 CASSFSGDIETQYF
TRBJ2-7 TRBV5-6 CASSPRTVPYEQYF
TRBJ2-5 TRBV2 CASSILQQETQYF
TRBJ1-1 TRBV11-2 CASSLLGPSNTEAFF
TRBJ1-4 TRBV7-8 CASSRRAGNEKLFF
TRBJ1-5 TRBV20-1 CSARLGRDRSGLQGDQPQHF
TRBJ2-5 TRBV2 CASRSTGGRGETQYF
TRBJ2-7 TRBV20-1 CSARSQDSSYEQYF
TRBJ2-7 TRBV7-9 CASSRRTALSYEQYF
TRBJ1-2 TRBV6-5 CASSYTEGSYGYTF
TRBJ1-4 TRBV27 CASSLRSTNEKLFF
TRBJ2-7 TRBV3-1 CASSRGGVYEQYF
TRBJ2-5 TRBV27 CASSLKAGDAETQYF
TRBJ2-2 TRBV9 CASKRATGELFF
TRBJ1-2 TRBV6-5 CASSSGTDMGGYTF
TRBJ1-2 TRBV11-2 CASSSGGRGSYGYTF
TRBJ2-7 TRBV28 CASSPLSSAGSSYEQYF
TRBJ2-5 TRBV4-3 CASSQDRGRRETQYF
TRBJ2-7 TRBV6-2/TRBV6-3 CASSVGQGEPYEQYF
TRBJ2-7 TRBV7-2 CASSSQSRDTSYEQYF
TRBJ1-1 TRBV2 CASSTQGEDTEAFF
TRBJ1-2 TRBV20-1 CSATYRTDGYTF
TRBJ2-7 TRBV12-3/TRBV12-4 CASSLSQYAYEQYF
TRBJ2-1 TRBV6-9 CASSYSPRDVNEQFF
TRBJ1-3 TRBV10-3 CAISGGGIGNTIYF
TRBJ2-5 TRBV29-1 CSPHRENTYQETQYF
TRBJ1-5 TRBV11-2 CASSLGRMGEWQPQHF
TRBJ2-1 TRBV7-2 CASSLSLADYNEQFF
TRBJ2-5 TRBV7-9 CASSFRGGGFDEETQYF
TRBJ2-3 TRBV6-4 CASSDSNREMAQYF
TRBJ1-2 TRBV6-1 CASTPTTGSGYTF
TRBJ2-5 TRBV24-1 CYLLAGYQETQYF
TRBJ2-7 TRBV6-1 CASGNGDYEQYF
TRBJ2-3 TRBV7-9 CASSLEVSTDTQYF
TRBJ1-2 TRBV19 CASNTASARYGYTF
TRBJ1-2 TRBV29-1 CSVARDYGYTF
TRBJ2-7 TRBV9 CASSVMTGAVYEQYF